A single T cell receptor (beta chain) is shown here with its context. Method: immunoSEQ multiplex PCR; TCRdb's copy keeps in-frame clones and lacks some. The sample has about 7,600 clones, roughly 98% seen once; the top ten hold around 2.8%. This specimen belongs to a study of naive CD8 T cells in extremely preterm neonates. The germline CDR1 and CDR2 sequences are GTSNPN and SVGIG (reference sequence). V gave up 0 bases and J gave up 4 bases; unmatched junction bases: 3. The CDR3 runs to 13 residues. The chain employs TRBV30 and TRBJ2-7; 7 nucleotides agree with TRBD2. The TCR originated in a human donor in good health. Sequenced input: naive CD8+ T cells from blood. In nucleotides, the CDR3 is TGTGCCTGGAGTGTGGGGGGGGGTTACGAGCAGTACTTC. It encodes CAWSVGGGYEQYF.